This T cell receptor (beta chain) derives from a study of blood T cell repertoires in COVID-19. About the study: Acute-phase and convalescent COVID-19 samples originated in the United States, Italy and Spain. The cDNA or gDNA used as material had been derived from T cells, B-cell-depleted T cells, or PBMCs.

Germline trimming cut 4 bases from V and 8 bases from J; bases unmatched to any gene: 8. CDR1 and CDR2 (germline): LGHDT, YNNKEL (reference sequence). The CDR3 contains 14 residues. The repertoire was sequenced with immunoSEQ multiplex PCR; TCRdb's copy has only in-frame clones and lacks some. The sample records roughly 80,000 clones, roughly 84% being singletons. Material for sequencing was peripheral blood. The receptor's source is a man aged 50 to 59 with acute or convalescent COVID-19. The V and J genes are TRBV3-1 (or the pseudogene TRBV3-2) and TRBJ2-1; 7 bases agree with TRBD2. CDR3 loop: CASSPGLDRDEQFF. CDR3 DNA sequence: TGTGCCAGCAGCCCCGGACTAGATCGCGATGAGCAGTTCTTC.